The subject of this entry is one T cell receptor beta chain. Its antigen is unidentified. The data were obtained in a study of T cell responses to AZD1222 COVID-19 vaccine. Broader study findings: Seropositive at baseline were only a handful of AZD1222 recipients. Females made up more of the donors, who were largely white British, and clonal diversity may have come out too low. Epitopes outside B.1.351 and B.1.1.7 mutated regions reportedly drew nearly half of spike TCRs.

Some clones are missing from TCRdb's copy, which holds only in-frame ones; the method was immunoSEQ multiplex PCR. Among several thousand clones listed, approximately 87% were seen once. Doses given second, at about 4 or about 12 weeks, were pooled. The CDR3 extends over 15 amino acids. Germline assignment: CDR1 SQVTM and CDR2 ANQGSEA. V lost 0 bases and J lost 0, with 9 bases in between. The source was peripheral blood, collected 28 days after the second AZD1222 dose. This receptor was taken from an adult who received the AZD1222 COVID-19 vaccine. The rearrangement links TRBV29-1 to TRBJ1-3; D unresolved. The DNA of the CDR3 is TGCAGCGTTGAAGATCGGAAGGTCTCTGGAAACACCATATATTTT. Translating gives CSVEDRKVSGNTIYF.